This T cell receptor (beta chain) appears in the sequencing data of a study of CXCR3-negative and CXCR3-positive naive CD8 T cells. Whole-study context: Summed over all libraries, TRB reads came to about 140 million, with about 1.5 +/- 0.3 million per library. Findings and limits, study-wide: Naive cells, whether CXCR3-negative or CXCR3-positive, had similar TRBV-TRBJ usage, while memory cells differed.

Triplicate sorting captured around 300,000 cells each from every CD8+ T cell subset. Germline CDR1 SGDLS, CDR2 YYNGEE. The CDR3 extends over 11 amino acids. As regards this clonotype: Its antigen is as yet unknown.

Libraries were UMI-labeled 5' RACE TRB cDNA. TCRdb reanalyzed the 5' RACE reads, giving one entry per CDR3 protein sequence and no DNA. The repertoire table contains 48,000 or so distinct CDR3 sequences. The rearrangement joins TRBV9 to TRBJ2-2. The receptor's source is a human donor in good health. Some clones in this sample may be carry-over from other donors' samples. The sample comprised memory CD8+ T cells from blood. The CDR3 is CASSGTGELFF.